The T cell receptor beta chain under discussion was sequenced for a study of blood T cell repertoires in COVID-19. Study at large: In each case, the material was cDNA or gDNA derived from T cells, B-cell-depleted T cells, or PBMCs.

Those enrolled, adults aged roughly 18 to 95 years, came from roughly 23 US areas. For recovered donors of Cohort 3, there were two negative PCRs, clearance, or symptom resolution. How the authors handled the data: Reference gene primer amplification gave estimated nucleated cell counts. Clones were read by immunoSEQ multiplex PCR, and TCRdb kept only the in-frame ones, dropping some. V, J and clone size reflect that table, while D and trimming were determined from the DNA. Here the sample spans around 300,000 clones, 75% to 90% being singletons. Sequencing used PBMCs or T cells enriched from blood (not recorded which). The receptor's source is a woman aged 35 to 49 who had recovered from COVID-19.

CDR3 bases: TGTGCCATCAGTGAATCGAGCCGATCCTACGAGCAGTACTTC. Protein: CAISESSRSYEQYF. This sequence joins TRBV10-3 and TRBJ2-7; D is unclear. The CDR3 spans 14 residues. CDR1 is ENHRY and CDR2 is SYGVKD in the germline V gene. Trimming shortened V by 3 bases and J by 1 base, and 10 bases separated the two germline ends.